The clone carrying this TCR beta chain turned up a few times. Its antigen is as yet unknown. These data come from a study of identical twins. General observations from the study: A partial confounding effect on zero-insertion analyses could come from invariant MAIT and iNKT cells. The study drew conclusions from cross-sectional statistical analysis, not from following the same donors.

The CDR3 runs 15 residues. J was trimmed by 5 bases and V by 1 base; bases with no gene match: 5. A single record per CDR3 protein comes from TCRdb applying MiXCR to the 5' RACE reads. Of hundreds of thousands of distinct CDR3 sequences in the sample, roughly an eighth are singletons; the top ten hold 1.5% to 2%. The sample was also reused in another study, on yellow fever vaccine responses in identical twins.

The chain recombines TRBV12-3 or TRBV12-4 with TRBJ1-1, with 9 bases that match TRBD1. The material sequenced was PBMCs. This clonotype was obtained from a woman aged 18-29 years in good health. The CDR3 DNA is TGTGCCAGCAGTTTAGACAGGGGGCTGAGGACTGAAGCTTTCTTT. As protein: CASSLDRGLRTEAFF.